The next 26 T cell receptor beta chains were all read from a single sample in a study of OX40 agonist ivuxolimab in advanced cancers. Profiling relied on immunoSEQ multiplex PCR, and the TCRdb table lists in-frame clones only, not all of them. The sample yields more than 65,000 clones, about three quarters seen once. Sequenced material: CD4+ or CD8+ T cells sorted from blood, taken in a trial of the OX40 agonist ivuxolimab. The receptors stem from an adult with an advanced solid tumor such as melanoma, head and neck, liver or kidney cancer.

The genes are TRBV7-9 and TRBJ1-1, with 9 bases lining up with TRBD1. Looked up from germline, CDR1 is SEHNR and CDR2 is FQNEAQ (reference sequence). The CDR3 runs to 14 residues. J was trimmed by 4 bases and V by 5 bases; bases with no gene match: 5. For the CDR3, the DNA is TGTGCCAGCAGCCAGACAGGGGGGACCACTGAAGCTTTCTTT. Encoded protein: CASSQTGGTTEAFF.

This chain joins TRBV28 and TRBJ1-1; 11 bases agree with TRBD1. The CDR3 sequence is 15 residues long. The germline gives CDR1 MDHEN, CDR2 SYDVKM. The trim removed 5 bases at V and 5 bases at J, leaving 7 bases unmatched. The CDR3 sequence is CASSDPGTGGTEAFF. CDR3 nucleotide sequence: TGTGCCAGCAGTGACCCCGGGACAGGGGGTACTGAAGCTTTCTTT.

This sequence joins TRBV5-4 and TRBJ2-7; a possible D gene is TRBD1 (6 bases). The CDR3 length is 14 residues. Trimming stripped 4 bases from V and 3 bases from J, with 14 bases between. The V gene's germline CDR1 is SGHNT and CDR2 YYREEE (reference sequence). The chain's CDR3 is CASSPGQPNYEQYF. In nucleotides, the CDR3 is TGTGCCAGCAGCCCCGGACAGCCTAACTACGAGCAGTACTTC.

The rearrangement links TRBV6-1 to TRBJ2-1; perhaps TRBD1 as D (6 bases). V was cut by 6 bases and J by 5 bases, with 14 bases left in between. Germline-derived CDR1 and CDR2 are MNHNS and SASEGT. CDR3 length equals 14 residues. This chain's CDR3 is CASRQRTDNNEQFF. CDR3 sequence (DNA): TGTGCCAGCAGACAGCGGACAGACAACAATGAGCAGTTCTTC.

For this clone: Its ends do not fully match the called genes, so a read error is possible. The chain carries TRBV28 and TRBJ2-3; D is perhaps TRBD1 (5 bases). The CDR3 covers 13 residues. Germline V gives CDR1 MDHEN, CDR2 SYDVKM. The CDR3 spells CAGSPSGTDTQYF. Here the CDR3 DNA reads TGTGCCGGCAGTCCCTCAGGGACAGATACGCAGTATTTT.

This chain links TRBV19 with TRBJ1-2, with 10 bases matching TRBD1. This CDR3 is 17 amino acids long. In germline, CDR1 is LNHDA, CDR2 SQIVND (reference sequence). The trim removed 7 bases at V and 6 bases at J, leaving 17 bases unmatched. The chain's CDR3 is CASTLTGTGATKNGYTF. The DNA of the CDR3 is TGTGCCAGTACCCTAACAGGGACAGGGGCCACAAAGAATGGCTACACCTTC.

V usage is TRBV27 and J usage is TRBJ2-7; 9 nucleotides agree with TRBD2. Trimming removed 5 bases from V and 4 bases from J; junction bases left unmatched: 6. The CDR3 spans 14 residues. Germline-derived CDR1 and CDR2 are MNHEY and SMNVEV (reference sequence). CDR3 in amino acids: CASSPGTSLYEQYF. CDR3 bases: TGTGCCAGCAGTCCCGGGACTAGCCTTTACGAGCAGTACTTC.

The gene calls are TRBV10-1 and TRBJ1-1; 7 bases line up with TRBD1. The V segment lost 4 bases and the J segment 4 bases; nucleotides outside the gene matches: 3. This CDR3 has 13 amino acids. Germline CDR1 and CDR2: WNHNN and SYGVQD (reference sequence). As DNA, the CDR3 is TGCGCCAGCAGTGGACAGGGTCCCACTGAAGCTTTCTTT. Its protein is CASSGQGPTEAFF.

CDR3 in amino acids: CASRLAEAGDTTNEKLFF. CDR3 DNA sequence: TGTGCAAGTCGCTTAGCCGAGGCAGGCGACACAACTAATGAAAAACTGTTTTTT. The chain has TRBV12-2 and TRBJ1-4. TRBV12-2 has pseudogene status. CDR3 size: 18 residues.

The rearrangement links TRBV27 to TRBJ1-4, with D uncertain. The CDR3 runs 14 residues. CDR1 and CDR2 (germline): MNHEY, SMNVEV (reference sequence). Trimming pared 6 bases from V and 7 bases from J, leaving 15 bases between. The CDR3 DNA follows: TGTGCCAGCAGAGGTCCCAAGGATGGTGAAAAACTGTTTTTT. Amino acid sequence: CASRGPKDGEKLFF.

The V gene is TRBV19, the J gene TRBJ2-1; maybe TRBD2 (7 bases). The V end lost 4 bases, the J end lost 3 bases, and 16 bases lay between the germline ends. The CDR3 runs to 16 residues. CDR1 is LNHDA, CDR2 SQIVND, per germline (reference sequence). CDR3 bases: TGTGCCAGTAGTAACCTGGGGGGGGCTAACTACAATGAGCAGTTCTTC. Translated, it gives CASSNLGGANYNEQFF.

CDR3 bases: TGTGCCAGCAGGAATCAGCGAAACACTGAAGCTTTCTTT. As protein: CASRNQRNTEAFF. This rearrangement joins TRBV6-5 to TRBJ1-1; D is unclear. The CDR3 is 13 amino acids. Trimming shortened V by 6 bases and J by 2 bases, and 10 bases separated the two germline ends. Germline V gene lookup returns CDR1 MNHEY and CDR2 SVGAGI.

The chain uses TRBV19 and TRBJ2-1, with D perhaps TRBD1 (6 bases). The CDR3 has 15 residues. Trimming shortened V by 6 bases and J by 0 bases, and 12 bases separated the two germline ends. Germline CDR1 is LNHDA and CDR2 is SQIVND (reference sequence). The CDR3 sequence is CASSTQGSSYNEQFF. The CDR3 DNA is TGTGCCAGTAGCACCCAGGGGAGCTCCTACAATGAGCAGTTCTTC.

V gene TRBV15 combines with J gene TRBJ2-7; 10 bases are a match to TRBD2. With V trimmed by 1 base and J by 7 bases, 7 bases remained unmatched. The germline CDR1 and CDR2 sequences are LNHNV and YYDKDF (reference sequence). The CDR3 is made up of 15 amino acids. The CDR3 reads CATSRGSGGVREQYF. The CDR3 DNA sequence: TGTGCCACCAGCAGAGGCAGCGGGGGGGTAAGGGAGCAGTACTTC. Using reference TRBV15 and TRBJ2-7 for the parts outside the CDR3, the full variable domain is DAMVIQNPRYQVTQFGKPVTLSCSQTLNHNVMYWYQQKSSQAPKLLFHYYDKDFNNEADTPDNFQSRRPNTSFCFLDIRSPGLGDTAMYLCATSRGSGGVREQYFGPGTRLTVT.

The chain has TRBV11-1 and TRBJ2-7; perhaps TRBD2 as D (7 bases). V was clipped by 5 bases and J by 3 bases, with 20 bases between them. CDR1 and CDR2 (germline): SGHAT, FQDESV (reference sequence). This CDR3 region has 16 residues. The DNA for the CDR3 is TGTGCCAGCAGCCTTCGAGGGGGGCGGGAGATCTACGAGCAGTACTTC. Amino acid sequence: CASSLRGGREIYEQYF.

The chain couples TRBV11-2 to TRBJ1-2, with TRBD1 identical over 8 bases. The CDR3 contains 15 residues. J was trimmed by 8 bases and V by 5 bases; bases with no gene match: 13. The germline V gene has CDR1 SGHAT and CDR2 FQNNGV. The CDR3 protein is CASSDQQGGYGGYTF. CDR3 bases: TGTGCCAGCAGCGACCAACAGGGGGGCTACGGGGGCTACACCTTC.

This clone was detected once. The chain uses TRBV27 and TRBJ2-7, with D perhaps matching TRBD2 (6 bases). The V end lost 4 bases, the J end lost 7 bases, and 14 bases lay between the germline ends. Germline CDR1 and CDR2: MNHEY and SMNVEV (reference sequence). This CDR3 contains 13 residues. The CDR3 sequence: CASSYREPGEQYF. The CDR3 DNA reads TGTGCCAGCAGTTACCGGGAGCCGGGTGAGCAGTACTTC.

The V and J genes are TRBV7-2 and TRBJ2-3; D possibly corresponds to TRBD2 (6 bases). With 5 bases removed from V and 6 bases from J, the gap between germline ends came to 15 bases. CDR1 and CDR2 from the germline V gene are SGHTA and FQGNSA. The CDR3 has 14 amino acids. The CDR3 DNA follows: TGTGCCAGCAGCACCAGCGGGCGGACGGATACGCAGTATTTT. Protein product: CASSTSGRTDTQYF. Looking up the rest from reference TRBV7-2 and TRBJ2-3 gives the full variable domain: GAGVSQSPSNKVTEKGKDVELRCDPISGHTALYWYRQSLGQGLEFLIYFQGNSAPDKSGLPSDRFSAERTGGSVSTLTIQRTQQEDSAVYLCASSTSGRTDTQYFGPGTRLTVL.

This clone was recorded only once. This sequence joins TRBV27 and TRBJ1-5; 7 bases fit TRBD1. The germline CDR1 and CDR2 sequences are MNHEY and SMNVEV (reference sequence). J gave up 1 base and V 6 bases, and 3 bases lay outside the gene matches. The CDR3 runs to 14 residues. CDR3 coding DNA: TGTGCCAGCAGCCCGGACAGGAGCAATCAGCCCCAGCATTTT. This encodes CASSPDRSNQPQHF.

This rearrangement joins TRBV5-1 to TRBJ1-1; TRBD1 matches at 7 bases. The ends lost 4 bases at V and 0 bases at J; junction bases unmatched: 6. CDR3 length equals 15 residues. CDR1 is SGHRS and CDR2 is YFSETQ in the germline V gene. CDR3 region: CASSPGQLMNTEAFF. The CDR3 bases are TGCGCCAGCAGCCCGGGACAGCTCATGAACACTGAAGCTTTCTTT.

This rearrangement joins TRBV7-3 to TRBJ2-3; D gene unclear. The V end was cut by 3 bases, the J end by 1 base, with 5 bases between. Germline CDR1 and CDR2: SGHTA and FQGTGA. The CDR3 has 13 residues. CDR3 loop: CASSFSRTDTQYF. The CDR3 DNA follows: TGTGCCAGCAGCTTTAGTCGCACAGATACGCAGTATTTT.

The gene calls are TRBV6-6 and TRBJ2-5, with 8 nucleotides matching TRBD2. J lost 0 bases, V lost 6 bases, and 6 bases had no gene match. The CDR3 extends over 15 amino acids. Germline V CDR1 and CDR2: MNHNY, SVGAGI (reference sequence). The DNA of the CDR3 is TGTGCCAGCAGCCCACCCGGGGGGGACCAAGAGACCCAGTACTTC. Protein: CASSPPGGDQETQYF.

The gene calls are TRBV4-1 and TRBJ2-2; a possible D gene is TRBD2 (6 bases). CDR1 MGHRA and CDR2 YSYEKL come from the germline V gene. With 4 bases removed from V and 4 bases from J, the gap between germline ends came to 19 bases. This CDR3 contains 17 residues. CDR3 protein: CASSPLGSGKPTGELFF. For the CDR3, the DNA is TGCGCCAGCAGCCCACTGGGTAGCGGAAAACCCACCGGGGAGCTGTTTTTT.

In this sample, this clone turned up once. The chain carries TRBV19 and TRBJ2-1; TRBD2 aligns across 13 bases. In germline, CDR1 is LNHDA, CDR2 SQIVND (reference sequence). The J segment lost 9 bases and the V segment lost 7 bases, leaving 6 bases of the junction unmatched. CDR3 length: 14 amino acids. The CDR3 loop reads CASMGLAGPIEQFF. The CDR3 bases are TGTGCCAGTATGGGACTAGCGGGACCCATTGAGCAGTTCTTC.

The chain links TRBV12-2 to TRBJ1-2; TRBD1 was called by the table and not checked on the DNA. TRBV12-2 is annotated as a pseudogene. The CDR3 runs 15 residues. CDR3 DNA sequence: TGTGCAAGTCGCCTTACAGGGGGCTCCAAGCTTGGCTACACCTTC. This codes for CASRLTGGSKLGYTF.

The chain carries TRBV5-8 and TRBJ1-5, with 8 bases fitting TRBD1. This CDR3 spans 15 amino acids. Per the germline V gene, CDR1 is SGHTS and CDR2 is YDEGEE. Germline trimming cut 4 bases from V and 4 bases from J; bases unmatched to any gene: 7. Here the CDR3 reads CASSPGQAANQPQHF. The DNA of the CDR3 is TGTGCCAGCAGCCCGGGACAGGCGGCTAATCAGCCCCAGCATTTT.